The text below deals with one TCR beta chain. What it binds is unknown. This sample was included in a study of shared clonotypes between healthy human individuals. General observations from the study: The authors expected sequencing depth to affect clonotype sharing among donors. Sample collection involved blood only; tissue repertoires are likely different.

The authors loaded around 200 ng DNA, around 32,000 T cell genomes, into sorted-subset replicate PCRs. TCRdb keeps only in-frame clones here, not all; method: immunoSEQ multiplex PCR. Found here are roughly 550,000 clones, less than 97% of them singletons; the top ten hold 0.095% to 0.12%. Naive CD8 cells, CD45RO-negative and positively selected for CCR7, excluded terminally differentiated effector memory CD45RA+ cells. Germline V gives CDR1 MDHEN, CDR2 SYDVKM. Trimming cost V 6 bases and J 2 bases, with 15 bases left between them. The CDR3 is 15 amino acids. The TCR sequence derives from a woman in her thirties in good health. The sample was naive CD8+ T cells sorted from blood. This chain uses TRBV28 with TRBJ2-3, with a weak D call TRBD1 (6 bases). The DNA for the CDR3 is TGTGCCAGCAGCGGAGTGGGACAAGACACAGATACGCAGTATTTT. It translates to CASSGVGQDTDTQYF.